Listed below are T cell receptor beta chains from one sample, sequenced in a study of shared clonotypes between healthy human individuals. Measured with immunoSEQ multiplex PCR; TCRdb has only the in-frame clones, and not every one. The sample includes millions of clones, approximately 94% seen only once; the top ten take over 0.12%. Sequencing was performed on naive CD4+ T cells sorted from blood. Receptors were obtained from a man younger than 35 in good health. Each CDR3 is given with its conserved first and last residue. A D gene is named only where the DNA matches it firmly. Clone size is not always given. Where it is, it says once, few, many or a class for expanded clones.

j_call: TRBJ1-2
d_call: NA
v_call: TRBV21-1
clone_size: NA
cdr3_aa: CASSKTGDRGYYGYTF
cdr3_nt: TGTGCCAGCAGCAAGACGGGGGACAGGGGTTATTATGGCTACACCTTC

j_call: TRBJ2-2
d_call: NA
v_call: TRBV19
clone_size: NA
cdr3_aa: CASSIDLSRAFTGELFF
cdr3_nt: TGTGCCAGTAGTATAGATCTCTCCAGAGCCTTCACCGGGGAGCTGTTTTTT

j_call: TRBJ2-7
d_call: TRBD2
v_call: TRBV4-3
clone_size: NA
cdr3_aa: CASSQKGLAGGHEQYF
cdr3_nt: TGCGCCAGCAGCCAAAAGGGACTAGCGGGAGGACACGAGCAGTACTTC

j_call: TRBJ2-7
d_call: TRBD2
v_call: TRBV11-2
clone_size: NA
cdr3_aa: CASSPMTSGSYEQYF
cdr3_nt: TGTGCCAGCAGCCCGATGACTAGCGGGAGCTACGAGCAGTACTTC

j_call: TRBJ2-2
d_call: NA
v_call: TRBV28
clone_size: NA
cdr3_aa: CASSKRGPTNTGELFF
cdr3_nt: TGTGCCAGCAGTAAACGGGGCCCCACGAACACCGGGGAGCTGTTTTTT

j_call: TRBJ1-4
d_call: NA
v_call: TRBV6-5
clone_size: NA
cdr3_aa: CASSYQGYNEKLFF
cdr3_nt: TGTGCCAGCAGTTATCAGGGGTATAATGAAAAACTGTTTTTT

j_call: TRBJ2-7
d_call: NA
v_call: TRBV6-1
clone_size: NA
cdr3_aa: CASSELGGSYEQYF
cdr3_nt: TGTGCCAGCAGTGAACTCGGCGGGTCCTACGAGCAGTACTTC

j_call: TRBJ2-5
d_call: NA
v_call: TRBV18
clone_size: NA
cdr3_aa: CASSGGRETQYF
cdr3_nt: TGTGCCAGCTCGGGGGGCCGGGAGACCCAGTACTTC

j_call: TRBJ2-1
d_call: TRBD1
v_call: TRBV5-1
clone_size: NA
cdr3_aa: CASSMDRGGHEQFF
cdr3_nt: TGCGCCAGCAGTATGGACAGGGGTGGGCATGAGCAGTTCTTC

j_call: TRBJ1-1
d_call: NA
v_call: TRBV2
clone_size: NA
cdr3_aa: CASRGVLLNTEAFF
cdr3_nt: TGTGCCAGCCGGGGGGTCCTATTGAACACTGAAGCTTTCTTT

j_call: TRBJ2-3
d_call: TRBD2
v_call: TRBV13
clone_size: NA
cdr3_aa: CASSLMLGGRSPDTQYF
cdr3_nt: TGTGCCAGCAGCTTAATGTTAGGCGGGAGGTCCCCAGATACGCAGTATTTT

j_call: TRBJ1-1
d_call: NA
v_call: TRBV2
clone_size: NA
cdr3_aa: CASKASLTEAFF
cdr3_nt: TGTGCCAGCAAGGCTTCCCTCACTGAAGCTTTCTTT

j_call: TRBJ2-1
d_call: NA
v_call: TRBV6-1
clone_size: NA
cdr3_aa: CATGPGPFYNEQFF
cdr3_nt: TGTGCCACGGGGCCCGGCCCCTTTTACAATGAGCAGTTCTTC

j_call: TRBJ2-2
d_call: TRBD1
v_call: TRBV5-8
clone_size: NA
cdr3_aa: CASSQQGGTGELFF
cdr3_nt: TGTGCCAGCAGCCAACAGGGGGGCACCGGGGAGCTGTTTTTT

j_call: TRBJ2-3
d_call: TRBD1
v_call: TRBV29-1
clone_size: NA
cdr3_aa: CSVVGGFTDTQYF
cdr3_nt: TGCAGCGTTGTAGGGGGCTTCACAGATACGCAGTATTTT

j_call: TRBJ2-3
d_call: NA
v_call: TRBV5-1
clone_size: NA
cdr3_aa: CASSSGGGTDTQYF
cdr3_nt: TGCGCCAGCAGTAGCGGAGGGGGCACAGATACGCAGTATTTT

j_call: TRBJ1-5
d_call: NA
v_call: TRBV19
clone_size: few
cdr3_aa: CASTSPQGRGNQPQHF
cdr3_nt: TGTGCCAGTACCTCCCCACAGGGTCGGGGCAATCAGCCCCAGCATTTT

j_call: TRBJ2-2
d_call: NA
v_call: TRBV18
clone_size: NA
cdr3_aa: CASSFGQSTGELFF
cdr3_nt: TGTGCCAGCTCTTTTGGACAGTCCACCGGGGAGCTGTTTTTT

j_call: TRBJ2-7
d_call: NA
v_call: TRBV18
clone_size: NA
cdr3_aa: CASSPRGPEQYF
cdr3_nt: TGTGCCAGCTCACCTCGGGGGCCCGAGCAGTACTTC

j_call: TRBJ2-2
d_call: TRBD2
v_call: TRBV5-1
clone_size: NA
cdr3_aa: CASSSTSGGAGGELFF
cdr3_nt: TGCGCCAGCAGCTCCACTAGCGGGGGGGCTGGCGGGGAGCTGTTTTTT

j_call: TRBJ2-5
d_call: NA
v_call: TRBV7-9
clone_size: NA
cdr3_aa: CASSPEWGAETQYF
cdr3_nt: TGTGCCAGCAGCCCAGAGTGGGGGGCAGAGACCCAGTACTTC

j_call: TRBJ2-7
d_call: NA
v_call: TRBV5-1
clone_size: NA
cdr3_aa: CASSLESVYEQYF
cdr3_nt: TGCGCCAGCAGCTTGGAAAGCGTCTACGAGCAGTACTTC

j_call: TRBJ2-7
d_call: TRBD2
v_call: TRBV7-8
clone_size: NA
cdr3_aa: CASSSGLAGIYEQYF
cdr3_nt: TGTGCCAGCAGCTCAGGACTAGCGGGGATCTACGAGCAGTACTTC

j_call: TRBJ2-2
d_call: NA
v_call: TRBV28
clone_size: NA
cdr3_aa: CASRGNANTGELFF
cdr3_nt: TGTGCCAGCCGAGGGAATGCGAACACCGGGGAGCTGTTTTTT

j_call: TRBJ1-6
d_call: NA
v_call: TRBV10-1
clone_size: NA
cdr3_aa: CASSAGYNSPLHF
cdr3_nt: TGCGCCTCCAGCGCAGGGTACAATTCACCCCTCCACTTT

j_call: TRBJ1-5
d_call: NA
v_call: TRBV6-5
clone_size: NA
cdr3_aa: CASRGGSNQPQHF
cdr3_nt: TGTGCCAGCAGGGGGGGCAGCAATCAGCCCCAGCATTTT

j_call: TRBJ1-5
d_call: NA
v_call: TRBV30
clone_size: once
cdr3_aa: CAWKKQGTGVQPQHF
cdr3_nt: TGTGCCTGGAAGAAACAGGGAACTGGGGTTCAGCCCCAGCATTTT

j_call: TRBJ1-1
d_call: TRBD1
v_call: TRBV7-9
clone_size: few
cdr3_aa: CASTRTGSTEAFF
cdr3_nt: TGTGCCAGCACCCGGACAGGGAGCACTGAAGCTTTCTTT

j_call: TRBJ2-5
d_call: NA
v_call: TRBV6-1
clone_size: NA
cdr3_aa: CASKVETQYF
cdr3_nt: TGTGCCAGCAAGGTGGAGACCCAGTACTTC

j_call: TRBJ2-7
d_call: NA
v_call: TRBV7-2
clone_size: NA
cdr3_aa: CASSSPGHQQYF
cdr3_nt: TGTGCCAGCAGCTCCCCTGGTCATCAGCAGTACTTC

j_call: TRBJ2-1
d_call: TRBD2
v_call: TRBV19
clone_size: NA
cdr3_aa: CASSQDEVSGGPGEQFF
cdr3_nt: TGTGCCAGTAGCCAAGACGAGGTATCGGGAGGGCCTGGGGAGCAGTTCTTC

j_call: TRBJ2-7
d_call: TRBD1
v_call: TRBV27
clone_size: NA
cdr3_aa: CASSEQGAYEQYF
cdr3_nt: TGTGCCAGCAGCGAACAGGGGGCATACGAGCAGTACTTC

j_call: TRBJ1-1
d_call: TRBD1
v_call: TRBV5-1
clone_size: NA
cdr3_aa: CASSSRTGANTEAFF
cdr3_nt: TGCGCCAGCAGCTCGAGGACAGGAGCTAACACTGAAGCTTTCTTT

j_call: TRBJ2-5
d_call: NA
v_call: TRBV5-1
clone_size: NA
cdr3_aa: CASSLTSRKEETQYF
cdr3_nt: TGCGCCAGCAGCTTGACTAGCCGAAAAGAGGAGACCCAGTACTTC

j_call: TRBJ1-1
d_call: TRBD1
v_call: TRBV19
clone_size: NA
cdr3_aa: CASINRDRGLVEAFF
cdr3_nt: TGTGCCAGTATCAACCGGGACAGGGGGCTGGTTGAAGCTTTCTTT

j_call: TRBJ2-5
d_call: TRBD2
v_call: TRBV4-1
clone_size: NA
cdr3_aa: CASSQLAGIETQYF
cdr3_nt: TGCGCCAGCAGCCAACTAGCGGGAATCGAGACCCAGTACTTC

j_call: TRBJ2-7
d_call: TRBD2
v_call: TRBV28
clone_size: NA
cdr3_aa: CASRLAGGYEQYF
cdr3_nt: TGTGCCTCACGACTAGCGGGGGGTTACGAGCAGTACTTC

j_call: TRBJ1-5
d_call: TRBD1
v_call: TRBV11-3
clone_size: NA
cdr3_aa: CASSTPGQTYSNQPQHF
cdr3_nt: TGTGCCAGCAGCACACCGGGACAGACCTATAGCAATCAGCCCCAGCATTTT

j_call: TRBJ1-1
d_call: TRBD1
v_call: TRBV18
clone_size: NA
cdr3_aa: CASSPRQGATEAFF
cdr3_nt: TGTGCCAGCTCACCACGGCAGGGGGCAACCGAAGCTTTCTTT

j_call: TRBJ1-1
d_call: TRBD1
v_call: TRBV5-4
clone_size: NA
cdr3_aa: CASRGTENTEAFF
cdr3_nt: TGTGCCAGCCGAGGGACAGAGAACACTGAAGCTTTCTTT

j_call: TRBJ2-7
d_call: NA
v_call: TRBV28
clone_size: NA
cdr3_aa: CASIRGVAYEQYF
cdr3_nt: TGTGCCAGCATCCGGGGTGTAGCCTACGAGCAGTACTTC

j_call: TRBJ2-6
d_call: NA
v_call: TRBV9
clone_size: NA
cdr3_aa: CASSVDGHRVNVLTF
cdr3_nt: TGTGCCAGCAGCGTAGATGGCCACAGGGTGAACGTCCTGACTTTC

j_call: TRBJ1-2
d_call: NA
v_call: TRBV10-3
clone_size: once
cdr3_aa: CAITVNFGYGYTF
cdr3_nt: TGTGCCATCACAGTAAATTTTGGGTATGGCTACACCTTC

j_call: TRBJ1-1
d_call: NA
v_call: TRBV25-1
clone_size: NA
cdr3_aa: CASSDAGNTEAFF
cdr3_nt: TGTGCCAGCAGTGATGCAGGGAACACTGAAGCTTTCTTT

j_call: TRBJ1-6
d_call: TRBD1
v_call: TRBV6-6
clone_size: NA
cdr3_aa: CASSYDGGGSSPLHF
cdr3_nt: TGTGCCAGCAGCTATGATGGAGGGGGCAGCTCACCCCTCCACTTT

j_call: TRBJ2-5
d_call: TRBD2
v_call: TRBV18
clone_size: NA
cdr3_aa: CASSPLAGGQETQYF
cdr3_nt: TGTGCCAGCTCGCCCCTAGCGGGGGGACAAGAGACCCAGTACTTC

j_call: TRBJ1-2
d_call: NA
v_call: TRBV11-2
clone_size: NA
cdr3_aa: CASSLVGRDYGYTF
cdr3_nt: TGTGCCAGCAGCTTAGTTGGAAGGGACTATGGCTACACCTTC

j_call: TRBJ2-7
d_call: TRBD1
v_call: TRBV9
clone_size: NA
cdr3_aa: CASSGTGGTYEQYF
cdr3_nt: TGTGCCAGCAGCGGAACAGGGGGCACCTACGAGCAGTACTTC

j_call: TRBJ1-3
d_call: NA
v_call: TRBV6-1
clone_size: once
cdr3_aa: CATRRVAGNTIYF
cdr3_nt: TGTGCCACCAGGCGGGTTGCTGGAAACACCATATATTTT

j_call: TRBJ1-4
d_call: TRBD1
v_call: TRBV5-1
clone_size: once
cdr3_aa: CASSPGQGLGEKLFF
cdr3_nt: TGCGCCAGCAGCCCAGGACAGGGGTTGGGTGAAAAACTGTTTTTT

j_call: TRBJ2-2
d_call: NA
v_call: TRBV2
clone_size: NA
cdr3_aa: CASRRGGPGELFF
cdr3_nt: TGTGCCAGCAGGAGGGGGGGACCCGGGGAGCTGTTTTTT

j_call: TRBJ2-1
d_call: TRBD2
v_call: TRBV9
clone_size: NA
cdr3_aa: CASSVGTSGGGNEQFF
cdr3_nt: TGTGCCAGCAGCGTCGGGACTAGCGGGGGCGGGAATGAGCAGTTCTTC

j_call: TRBJ2-7
d_call: TRBD1
v_call: TRBV5-1
clone_size: NA
cdr3_aa: CASSRDRGEQYF
cdr3_nt: TGCGCCAGCAGCCGGGACAGGGGCGAGCAGTACTTC

j_call: TRBJ2-3
d_call: TRBD2
v_call: TRBV4-1
clone_size: NA
cdr3_aa: CASSHPAGGSRTGSDTQYF
cdr3_nt: TGCGCCAGCAGCCACCCGGCGGGAGGATCACGAACCGGGTCGGATACGCAGTATTTT

j_call: TRBJ1-1
d_call: NA
v_call: TRBV10-3
clone_size: NA
cdr3_aa: CAISESSGVTEAFF
cdr3_nt: TGTGCCATCAGTGAGTCTTCGGGGGTGACTGAAGCTTTCTTT